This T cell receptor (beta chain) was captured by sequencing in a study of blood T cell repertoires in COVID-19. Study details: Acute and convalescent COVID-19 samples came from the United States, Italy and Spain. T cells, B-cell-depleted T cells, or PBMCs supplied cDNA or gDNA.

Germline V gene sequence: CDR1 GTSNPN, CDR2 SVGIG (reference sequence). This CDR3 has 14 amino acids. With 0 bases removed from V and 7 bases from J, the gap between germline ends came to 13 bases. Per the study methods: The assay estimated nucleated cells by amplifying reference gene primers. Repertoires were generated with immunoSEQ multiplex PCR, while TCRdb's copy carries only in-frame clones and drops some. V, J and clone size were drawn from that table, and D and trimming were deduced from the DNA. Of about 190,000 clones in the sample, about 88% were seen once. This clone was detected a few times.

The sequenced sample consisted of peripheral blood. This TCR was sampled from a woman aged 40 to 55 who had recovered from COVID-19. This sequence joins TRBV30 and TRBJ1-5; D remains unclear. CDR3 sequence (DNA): TGTGCCTGGAGTGTTCCCACCTCGGGGCAGCCCCAGCATTTT. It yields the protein CAWSVPTSGQPQHF.